These 31 T cell receptor beta chains share one sample of origin, sequenced in a study of T cell repertoires in cytomegalovirus infection. Their antigens remain unidentified. One entry per CDR3 protein results from TCRdb running MiXCR on the reads. The sample shows approximately 910,000 distinct CDR3 sequences, less than 40% of them seen only once. The sequences come from cultured CD8+ T cells from PBMCs, collected from culture after CMV antigen stimulation. The source is a human donor in good health (CMV status not recorded). Some clones in this sample may be carry-over from other donors' samples.

This clonotype was counted ten times or more. The chain links TRBV7-2 to TRBJ2-7; no firm D call. Looked up from germline, CDR1 is SGHTA and CDR2 is FQGNSA. V was cut by 4 bases and J by 2 bases, with 9 bases left in between. CDR3 size: 13 residues. The CDR3 sequence: CASSSPPTYEQYF. CDR3 in DNA: TGTGCCAGCAGCTCTCCCCCCACCTACGAGCAGTACTTC.

Turning to this clonotype: Since the CDR3 does not end with the conserved phenylalanine or tryptophan, this likely comes from a read error. V gene TRBV7-8 combines with J gene TRBJ2-1; the D is unclear. The germline V gene encodes CDR1 SGHVS and CDR2 FQNEAQ. The CDR3 covers 14 residues. V gave up 5 bases and J gave up 7 bases, with 15 bases separating them. CDR3 protein: CASSRLTDHNEQFL. CDR3 DNA: TGTGCCAGCAGCCGTTTGACGGACCATAATGAGCAGTTCTTA.

The chain couples TRBV5-6 to TRBJ1-1; tentatively, D is TRBD1 (5 bases). Germline CDR1 SGHDT, CDR2 YYEEEE. Trimming shortened V by 4 bases and J by 3 bases, and 13 bases separated the two germline ends. The CDR3 loop spans 14 amino acids. The CDR3 loop reads CASSPGGFDTEAFF. The CDR3 DNA sequence: TGTGCCAGCAGCCCGGGGGGGTTCGACACTGAAGCTTTCTTT.

The chain links TRBV4-2 to TRBJ1-4; no reliable D call. CDR3 length: 15 residues. V was pared by 0 bases and J by 5 bases, with 10 bases between. CDR1 and CDR2 from the germline V gene are LGHNA and YNFKEQ. The CDR3 spells CASSQDLTGNEKLFF. CDR3 nucleotide sequence: TGTGCCAGCAGCCAAGATCTCACGGGCAATGAAAAACTGTTTTTT.

The rearrangement joins TRBV20-1 to TRBJ1-5; 11 bases are a match to TRBD1. The ends lost 0 bases at V and 1 base at J; junction bases unmatched: 8. The length of the CDR3 is 18 residues. Germline V CDR1 and CDR2: DFQATT, SNEGSKA (reference sequence). The CDR3 nucleotides are TGCAGTGCTAGAGATTTCGGGACAGGGGGTTTGAGCAATCAGCCCCAGCATTTT. Amino acid sequence: CSARDFGTGGLSNQPQHF.

On this clonotype itself: Compared with germline, one end of the junction differs, possibly owing to a read error. The chain has TRBV7-9 and TRBJ1-3, with a possible D match to TRBD1 (5 bases). Looked up from germline, CDR1 is SEHNR and CDR2 is FQNEAQ (reference sequence). CDR3 size: 16 residues. The CDR3 reads CTSSPPWQGPGNTIYF. CDR3 DNA sequence: TGTACCAGCAGCCCCCCTTGGCAGGGACCTGGAAACACCATATATTTT.

The chain couples TRBV13 to TRBJ1-6; D is unclear. The V gene's germline CDR1 is PRHDT and CDR2 FYEKMQ (reference sequence). V dropped 0 bases and J dropped 7 bases, with 7 bases sitting between them. The length of the CDR3 is 14 residues. CDR3 residues: CASSLGTLNSPLHF. The DNA for the CDR3 is TGTGCCAGCAGCTTAGGGACACTGAATTCACCCCTCCACTTT.

The V gene is TRBV7-6, the J gene TRBJ2-1; D remains unclear. The CDR3 runs to 13 residues. Trimming took 1 base from V and 10 from J, leaving 11 bases between them. Germline V gives CDR1 SGHVS, CDR2 FNYEAQ. In nucleotides, the CDR3 is TGTGCCAGCAGCTTAGAGGCTGCTGGGGAGCAGTTCTTC. Translating gives CASSLEAAGEQFF.

V and J are TRBV2 and TRBJ2-2; 7 bases fit TRBD1. This CDR3 is 17 amino acids long. CDR1 and CDR2 from the germline V gene are SNHLY and FYNNEI. V lost 8 bases to trimming and J lost 1 base; unmatched junction nucleotides: 13. CDR3 bases: TGTGCCAGCGCTCATTCCCCCGACAGGGAGAACACCGGGGAGCTGTTTTTT. Protein: CASAHSPDRENTGELFF. Full variable domain (remainder filled in from reference TRBV2 and TRBJ2-2): EPEVTQTPSHQVTQMGQEVILRCVPISNHLYFYWYRQILGQKVEFLVSFYNNEISEKSEIFDDQFSVERPDGSNFTLKIRSTKLEDSAMYFCASAHSPDRENTGELFFGEGSRLTVL.

The V gene is TRBV2, the J gene TRBJ1-2, with D hard to call. CDR1 is SNHLY and CDR2 is FYNNEI in the germline V gene. The CDR3 runs 13 residues. V was clipped by 4 bases and J by 4 bases, with 10 bases between them. CDR3 sequence reads: CASSGRVAYGYTF. In DNA form, the CDR3 reads TGTGCCAGCAGTGGAAGGGTGGCCTATGGCTACACCTTC.

This clonotype was observed a handful of times. The chain has TRBV3-1 and TRBJ2-5; TRBD2 might be the D (6 bases). Germline CDR1 reads LGHDT; CDR2 reads YNNKEL (reference sequence). The CDR3 contains 16 residues. Trimming took 4 bases from V and 3 from J, leaving 18 bases between them. The CDR3 nucleotides read TGTGCCAGCAGCCCCCCCGCGGGGCAGCTCAAAGAGACCCAGTACTTC. This encodes CASSPPAGQLKETQYF.

The chain links TRBV14 to TRBJ2-1; maybe TRBD2 (5 bases). The CDR3 length is 16 residues. The germline CDR1 and CDR2 sequences are SGHDN and FVKESK. Trimming pared 3 bases from V and 0 bases from J, leaving 12 bases between. CDR3 sequence (DNA): TGTGCCAGCAGCCATTGGGAGATAAGCTCCTACAATGAGCAGTTCTTC. Protein product: CASSHWEISSYNEQFF.

This rearrangement joins TRBV6-2 or TRBV6-3 to TRBJ2-1; D is undetermined. From germline, CDR1 is MNHEY and CDR2 SVGEGT. Trimming cost V 4 bases and J 7 bases, with 5 bases left between them. The length of the CDR3 is 11 residues. The CDR3: CASSFVNEQFF. DNA for the CDR3: TGTGCCAGCAGTTTTGTTAATGAGCAGTTCTTC.

On this clonotype: Just one base apart from a much larger clone, this may be a read error. The chain is built from TRBV7-2 and TRBJ2-3; no definite D call. Germline V gene lookup returns CDR1 SGHTA and CDR2 FQGNSA. Trimming took 5 bases from V and 4 from J, leaving 19 bases between them. This CDR3 region has 16 residues. The chain's CDR3 is CASSLTFQLLADTQYF. The CDR3 nucleotides are TGTGCCAGCAGCCTGACCTTCCAGCTCCTCGCAGATACGCAGTATTTT.

On this clonotype itself: This may come from a read error, since a much larger clone is one base off. The rearrangement links TRBV7-8 to TRBJ1-1, with a tentative D call TRBD1 (5 bases). The CDR3 is 15 amino acids. CDR1 and CDR2 (germline): SGHVS, FQNEAQ. This chain's CDR3 is CTSSSPLGQNTEAFF. In DNA form, the CDR3 reads TGTACCAGCAGCTCTCCCCTGGGGCAGAACACTGAAGCTTTCTTT.

This clonotype was picked up a small number of times. The chain employs TRBV7-3 and TRBJ2-1, with D perhaps given as TRBD1 or TRBD2 (6 bases each). The V gene lost 2 bases and the J gene lost 7 bases, with 27 bases spanning the gap. Germline V CDR1 and CDR2: SGHTA, FQGTGA. This CDR3 contains 19 residues. The CDR3 reads CASSLWAQGTLGGENEQFF. In nucleotides, the CDR3 is TGTGCCAGCAGCTTATGGGCCCAGGGGACCCTCGGGGGTGAAAATGAGCAGTTCTTC.

The table lists this clonotype with many counts. CDR3 loop: CASSLLWEGPTDTQYF. In DNA, the CDR3 is TGTGCCAGCAGCCTCCTGTGGGAGGGTCCCACAGATACGCAGTATTTT. The V and J genes are TRBV7-2 and TRBJ2-3, with 7 bases aligning to TRBD2. CDR3 length: 16 amino acids. Germline lookup yields CDR1 SGHTA and CDR2 FQGNSA. The trim removed 5 bases at V and 2 bases at J, leaving 10 bases unmatched. Combining the CDR3 with reference TRBV7-2 and TRBJ2-3 gives the whole variable domain GAGVSQSPSNKVTEKGKDVELRCDPISGHTALYWYRQSLGQGLEFLIYFQGNSAPDKSGLPSDRFSAERTGGSVSTLTIQRTQQEDSAVYLCASSLLWEGPTDTQYFGPGTRLTVL.

The genes are TRBV28 and TRBJ2-5, with 10 bases fitting TRBD2. The germline V gene encodes CDR1 MDHEN and CDR2 SYDVKM. Trimming cost V 3 bases and J 5 bases; bases outside gene matches: 6. CDR3 length: 15 residues. CDR3 residues: CASSLGAGGPETQYF. CDR3 bases: TGTGCCAGCAGTTTGGGAGCGGGGGGGCCGGAGACCCAGTACTTC.

V usage is TRBV4-3 and J usage is TRBJ2-3, with 14 bases fitting TRBD2. The CDR3 runs to 17 residues. Germline V gene data show CDR1 as LGHNA and CDR2 as YSLEER. The junction had 4 bases not matched to a gene; V was cut back by 1 base and J by 4 bases. The CDR3 region is CASSQVRLAGGSDTQYF. The CDR3 DNA reads TGCGCCAGCAGCCAAGTTAGACTAGCGGGGGGGTCAGATACGCAGTATTTT.

J is TRBJ2-2 and V is TRBV4-1; 7 bases align to TRBD1. In germline, CDR1 is MGHRA, CDR2 YSYEKL. J was trimmed by 15 bases and V by 0 bases; bases with no gene match: 13. This CDR3 contains 15 residues. The CDR3 bases are TGCGCCAGCAGCCAAGATCCAGGCCAGGGGGATAGGGTGTTTTTT. This gives the protein CASSQDPGQGDRVFF.

The chain is built from TRBV7-9 and TRBJ2-5, with a weak D call TRBD2 (5 bases). The CDR3 has 15 residues. Germline V gives CDR1 SEHNR, CDR2 FQNEAQ (reference sequence). V was cut by 5 bases and J by 1 base, with 14 bases left in between. The CDR3 region is CASSNRTDPQETQYF. The CDR3 nucleotides read TGTGCCAGCAGCAACCGGACTGACCCCCAAGAGACCCAGTACTTC.

V is TRBV7-9 and J is TRBJ2-5, with a weak D call TRBD1 (6 bases). CDR3 length: 17 residues. Trimming pared 5 bases from V and 2 bases from J, leaving 21 bases between. Per germline, CDR1 SEHNR and CDR2 FQNEAQ (reference sequence). CDR3 protein: CASSPAWQGTIQETQYF. CDR3 DNA: TGTGCCAGCAGCCCAGCATGGCAGGGGACCATACAAGAGACCCAGTACTTC.

This rearrangement joins TRBV7-9 to TRBJ1-4; 7 nucleotides line up with TRBD1. The CDR3 covers 14 residues. Trimming took 7 bases from V and 5 from J; bases not matched to a gene: 7. Germline CDR1 and CDR2: SEHNR and FQNEAQ (reference sequence). CDR3 in amino acids: CASKGAFRNEKLFF. CDR3 DNA: TGTGCCAGCAAGGGGGCCTTTAGGAATGAAAAACTGTTTTTT.

This clonotype was picked up one time. The gene calls are TRBV7-3 and TRBJ2-2; D is tentatively TRBD1 or TRBD2 (5 bases each). Trimming left V 6 bases short and J 6 bases short, with 17 bases between. The germline gives CDR1 SGHTA, CDR2 FQGTGA. The CDR3 loop spans 15 amino acids. The CDR3 DNA sequence: TGTGCCAGCAGTCAACCGGGACCTTCGGCCGGGGAGCTGTTTTTT. Its protein product is CASSQPGPSAGELFF.

The chain couples TRBV7-9 to TRBJ1-2; D is perhaps TRBD1 (5 bases). Germline V gives CDR1 SEHNR, CDR2 FQNEAQ (reference sequence). This CDR3 is 15 amino acids long. V gave up 5 bases and J gave up 3 bases, with 16 bases separating them. CDR3: CASSPASGGYYGYTF. CDR3 bases: TGTGCCAGCAGCCCGGCCTCCGGGGGGTACTATGGCTACACCTTC.

This clonotype has only a few counts. This rearrangement joins TRBV12-3 or TRBV12-4 to TRBJ2-3; the D gene is possibly TRBD1 (6 bases). V lost 6 bases, J lost 1 base, and 11 bases lay in between. The CDR3 length is 14 residues. This CDR3 is CASRTRQGTDTQYF. As DNA, the CDR3 is TGTGCCAGCAGAACCCGACAGGGCACAGATACGCAGTATTTT.

CDR3 sequence: CSARDLKGPAGEQYF. The DNA for the CDR3 is TGCAGTGCTAGAGATCTTAAAGGGCCCGCGGGCGAGCAGTACTTC. V and J are TRBV20-1 and TRBJ2-7; a weak D match, TRBD2 (5 bases). The V and J ends lost 0 bases and 6 bases respectively, with 18 bases between them. The CDR3 consists of 15 residues. Per the germline V gene, CDR1 is DFQATT and CDR2 is SNEGSKA (reference sequence).

In this sample, this clonotype turned up many times. V and J are TRBV10-3 and TRBJ2-7; D perhaps matches TRBD1 (6 bases). This CDR3 has 15 amino acids. V lost 4 bases and J lost 2, with 15 bases in between. Germline CDR1 and CDR2: ENHRY and SYGVKD. CDR3 protein: CAISGTDPRTYEQYF. The CDR3 region has the DNA TGTGCCATCAGTGGGACAGACCCTAGAACCTACGAGCAGTACTTC.

This chain joins TRBV7-8 and TRBJ1-6; tentatively, D is TRBD1 (5 bases). The V gene's germline CDR1 is SGHVS and CDR2 FQNEAQ. The CDR3 covers 14 residues. V was clipped by 3 bases and J by 11 bases, with 14 bases between them. CDR3 sequence reads: CASSFQGVEPPLHF. The CDR3 DNA reads as TGTGCCAGCAGCTTTCAGGGTGTAGAGCCACCCCTCCACTTT. The whole variable domain, filled in from reference TRBV7-8 and TRBJ1-6, reads GAGVSQSPRYKVAKRGQDVALRCDPISGHVSLFWYQQALGQGPEFLTYFQNEAQLDKSGLPSDRFFAERPEGSVSTLKIQRTQQEDSAVYLCASSFQGVEPPLHFGNGTRLTVT.

V gene TRBV14 combines with J gene TRBJ1-2; the D is unclear. V was shortened by 0 bases and J by 9 bases, with 14 bases between the two germline ends. Germline lookup yields CDR1 SGHDN and CDR2 FVKESK. The CDR3 length is 14 residues. The CDR3 reads CASSQDQGPESYTF. The CDR3 region has the DNA TGTGCCAGCAGCCAAGATCAAGGGCCAGAGAGCTACACCTTC. The full variable domain, rest sourced from reference TRBV14 and TRBJ1-2, is EAGVTQFPSHSVIEKGQTVTLRCDPISGHDNLYWYRRVMGKEIKFLLHFVKESKQDESGMPNNRFLAERTGGTYSTLKVQPAELEDSGVYFCASSQDQGPESYTFGSGTRLTVV.

This clonotype appeared many times. The chain is built from TRBV12-3 or TRBV12-4 and TRBJ1-1; D ambiguous. This CDR3 is built from 14 residues. V was trimmed by 1 base and J by 3 bases, leaving 9 bases between them. CDR3 coding DNA: TGTGCCAGCAGTTTAGGAGGGCAGTACACTGAAGCTTTCTTT. It specifies CASSLGGQYTEAFF.